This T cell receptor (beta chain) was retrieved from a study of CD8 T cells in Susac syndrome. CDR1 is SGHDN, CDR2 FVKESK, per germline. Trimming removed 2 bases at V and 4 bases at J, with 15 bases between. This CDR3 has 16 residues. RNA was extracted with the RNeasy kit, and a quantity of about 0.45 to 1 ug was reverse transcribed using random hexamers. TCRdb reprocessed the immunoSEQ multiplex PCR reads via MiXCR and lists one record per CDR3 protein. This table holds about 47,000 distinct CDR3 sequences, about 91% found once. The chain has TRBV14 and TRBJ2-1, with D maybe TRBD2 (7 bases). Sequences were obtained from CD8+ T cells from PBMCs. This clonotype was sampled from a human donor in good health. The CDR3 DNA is TGTGCCAGCAGCCAACTACTAGGGGGGGGTTACAATGAGCAGTTCTTC. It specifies CASSQLLGGGYNEQFF.